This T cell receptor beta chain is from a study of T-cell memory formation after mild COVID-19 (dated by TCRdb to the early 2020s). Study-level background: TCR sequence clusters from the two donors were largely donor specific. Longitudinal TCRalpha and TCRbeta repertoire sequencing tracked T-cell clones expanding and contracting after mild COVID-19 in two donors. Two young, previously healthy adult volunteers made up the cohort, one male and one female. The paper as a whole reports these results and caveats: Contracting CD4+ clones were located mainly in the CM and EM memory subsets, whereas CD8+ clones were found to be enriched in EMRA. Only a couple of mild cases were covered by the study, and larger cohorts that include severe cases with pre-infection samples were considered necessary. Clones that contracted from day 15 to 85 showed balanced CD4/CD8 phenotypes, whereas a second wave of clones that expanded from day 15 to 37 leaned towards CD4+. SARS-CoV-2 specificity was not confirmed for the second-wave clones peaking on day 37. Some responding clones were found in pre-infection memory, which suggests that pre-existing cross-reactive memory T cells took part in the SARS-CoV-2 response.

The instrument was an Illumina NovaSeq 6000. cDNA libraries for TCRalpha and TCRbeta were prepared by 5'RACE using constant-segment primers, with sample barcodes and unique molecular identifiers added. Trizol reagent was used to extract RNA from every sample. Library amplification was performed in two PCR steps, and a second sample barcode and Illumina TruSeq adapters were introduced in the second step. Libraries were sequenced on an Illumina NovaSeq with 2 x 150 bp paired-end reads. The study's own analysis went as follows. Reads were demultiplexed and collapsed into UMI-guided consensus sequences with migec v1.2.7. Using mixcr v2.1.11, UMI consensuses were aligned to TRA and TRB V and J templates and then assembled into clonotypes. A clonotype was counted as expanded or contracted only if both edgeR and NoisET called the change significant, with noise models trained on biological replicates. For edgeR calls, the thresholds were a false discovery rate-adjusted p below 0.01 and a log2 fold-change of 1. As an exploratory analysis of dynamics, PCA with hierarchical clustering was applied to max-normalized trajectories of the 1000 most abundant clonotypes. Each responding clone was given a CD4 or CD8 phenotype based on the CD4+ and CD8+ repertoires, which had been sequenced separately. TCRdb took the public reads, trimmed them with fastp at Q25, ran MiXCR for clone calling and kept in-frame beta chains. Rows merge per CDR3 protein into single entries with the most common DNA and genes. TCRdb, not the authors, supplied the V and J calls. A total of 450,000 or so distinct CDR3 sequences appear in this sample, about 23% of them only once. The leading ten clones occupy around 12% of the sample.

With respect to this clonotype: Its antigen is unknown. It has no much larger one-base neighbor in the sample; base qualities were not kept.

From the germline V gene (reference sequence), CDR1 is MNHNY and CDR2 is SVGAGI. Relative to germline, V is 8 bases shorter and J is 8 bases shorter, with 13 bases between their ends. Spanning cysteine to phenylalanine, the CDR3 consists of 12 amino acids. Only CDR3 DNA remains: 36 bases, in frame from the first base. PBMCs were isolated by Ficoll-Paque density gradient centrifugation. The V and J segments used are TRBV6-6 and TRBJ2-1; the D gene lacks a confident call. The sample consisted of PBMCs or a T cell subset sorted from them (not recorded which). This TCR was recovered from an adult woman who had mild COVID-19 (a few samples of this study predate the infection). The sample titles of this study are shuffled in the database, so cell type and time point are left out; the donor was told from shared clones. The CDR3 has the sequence CASGIRVDEQFF. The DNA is TGTGCCAGCGGAATTAGAGTGGATGAGCAGTTCTTC.